The rows below give T cell receptor beta chains drawn from one sample of a study of shared clonotypes between healthy human individuals. The table came from immunoSEQ multiplex PCR; TCRdb's copy has only in-frame clones and leaves some out. The sample lists approximately 2.3 million clones, about 92% occurring once. The source material was naive CD4+ T cells from PBMCs. The receptors originated from a man younger than 30 in good health. Some clones in this sample may be carry-over from other donors' samples. The CDR3 runs from the conserved cysteine through the conserved F or W. Each record gives: J gene, D gene, V gene, clone size, CDR3 DNA, CDR3 protein. The D gene is left open where the match is weak. Only part of the rows carry a size: once, few, many, or a class if the clone is expanded.

J gene: TRBJ2-7; D gene: TRBD1; V gene: TRBV30; clone size: NA; CDR3 DNA: TGTGCCTGGAGGAAGGGGGACAGGAGCTCCTACGAGCAGTACTTC; CDR3 protein: CAWRKGDRSSYEQYF
J gene: TRBJ2-3; D gene: NA; V gene: TRBV11-2; clone size: NA; CDR3 DNA: TGTGCCAGCAGCTGGATCTGGGCCCCTAGGTCGTTAGGCACAGATACGCAGTATTTT; CDR3 protein: CASSWIWAPRSLGTDTQYF
J gene: TRBJ2-7; D gene: NA; V gene: TRBV18; clone size: NA; CDR3 DNA: TGTGCCAGCTCACCCTCTCTTCCGGGATTCTACGAGCAGTACTTC; CDR3 protein: CASSPSLPGFYEQYF
J gene: TRBJ2-1; D gene: TRBD2; V gene: TRBV19; clone size: NA; CDR3 DNA: TGTGCCAGTAGTATAACTAGCGGGAGTCGGCATGAGCAGTTCTTC; CDR3 protein: CASSITSGSRHEQFF
J gene: TRBJ1-1; D gene: TRBD1; V gene: TRBV2; clone size: NA; CDR3 DNA: TGTGCCAGCAGTCAACGGGACAGGGGGCGCGGTGAAGCTTTCTTT; CDR3 protein: CASSQRDRGRGEAFF
J gene: TRBJ2-7; D gene: NA; V gene: TRBV7-2; clone size: NA; CDR3 DNA: TGTGCCAGCAGCTTTACCGAGCAGTACTTC; CDR3 protein: CASSFTEQYF
J gene: TRBJ1-2; D gene: NA; V gene: TRBV27; clone size: NA; CDR3 DNA: TGTGCCAGCAGTTTATATCCCCCCTTCGCCGGTTCTAACTATGGCTACACCTTC; CDR3 protein: CASSLYPPFAGSNYGYTF
J gene: TRBJ2-7; D gene: NA; V gene: TRBV19; clone size: NA; CDR3 DNA: TGTGCCAGTAGTTTTACAGGGTCTCTGGGCTACGAGCAGTACTTC; CDR3 protein: CASSFTGSLGYEQYF
J gene: TRBJ2-1; D gene: NA; V gene: TRBV19; clone size: NA; CDR3 DNA: TGTGCCAGTAGTATATTCAGGGGGGAGGCGTACAATGAGCAGTTCTTC; CDR3 protein: CASSIFRGEAYNEQFF
J gene: TRBJ2-3; D gene: NA; V gene: TRBV4-2; clone size: NA; CDR3 DNA: TGTGCCAGCAGCCAATCGGTTACGCGCACAGATACGCAGTATTTT; CDR3 protein: CASSQSVTRTDTQYF
J gene: TRBJ2-7; D gene: TRBD1; V gene: TRBV5-1; clone size: NA; CDR3 DNA: TGCGCCAGCAGCTTAGGGGGGACAGGCCTTTTGGAGCAGTACTTC; CDR3 protein: CASSLGGTGLLEQYF
J gene: TRBJ1-3; D gene: NA; V gene: TRBV28; clone size: NA; CDR3 DNA: TGTGCCACAAGGACAGCTAAAGGCTCTGGAAACACCATATATTTT; CDR3 protein: CATRTAKGSGNTIYF
J gene: TRBJ2-2; D gene: NA; V gene: TRBV9; clone size: NA; CDR3 DNA: TGTGCCAGCAGCGTAGATAGGGTTGGAACCGGGGAGCTGTTTTTT; CDR3 protein: CASSVDRVGTGELFF
J gene: TRBJ2-3; D gene: TRBD1; V gene: TRBV27; clone size: NA; CDR3 DNA: TGTGCCAGCAGTAAACAGGGGGCAGATACGCAGTATTTT; CDR3 protein: CASSKQGADTQYF
J gene: TRBJ1-1; D gene: NA; V gene: TRBV6-5; clone size: few; CDR3 DNA: TGTGCCAGCAGCCCAGGGGTTTTCTCTGAAGCTTTCTTT; CDR3 protein: CASSPGVFSEAFF
J gene: TRBJ2-3; D gene: NA; V gene: TRBV11-3; clone size: NA; CDR3 DNA: TGTGCCAGCAGCCCCGGATCAGATACGCAGTATTTT; CDR3 protein: CASSPGSDTQYF
J gene: TRBJ2-7; D gene: NA; V gene: TRBV20-1; clone size: once; CDR3 DNA: TGCAGTGCTAGACTCTTCTACGAGCAGTACTTC; CDR3 protein: CSARLFYEQYF
J gene: TRBJ2-6; D gene: TRBD2; V gene: TRBV6-1; clone size: NA; CDR3 DNA: TGTGCCAGCAGTGAATTGAGACTAGCGGGAGCTGGGGCCAACGTCCTGACTTTC; CDR3 protein: CASSELRLAGAGANVLTF
J gene: TRBJ2-4; D gene: NA; V gene: TRBV25-1; clone size: NA; CDR3 DNA: TGTGCCAGCAGGTCATATAGCCCCGTAGCCAAAAACATTCAGTACTTC; CDR3 protein: CASRSYSPVAKNIQYF
J gene: TRBJ1-4; D gene: NA; V gene: TRBV27; clone size: NA; CDR3 DNA: TGTGCCAGCACGACAGTTAATGAAAAACTGTTTTTT; CDR3 protein: CASTTVNEKLFF
J gene: TRBJ2-7; D gene: NA; V gene: TRBV6-5; clone size: NA; CDR3 DNA: TGTGCCAGCAGTTACCTGGGGGATCCCCCCTACGAGCAGTACTTC; CDR3 protein: CASSYLGDPPYEQYF
J gene: TRBJ2-3; D gene: NA; V gene: TRBV18; clone size: NA; CDR3 DNA: TGTGCCAGCTCACCGAGAAGAGATACGCAGTATTTT; CDR3 protein: CASSPRRDTQYF
J gene: TRBJ2-1; D gene: TRBD1; V gene: TRBV11-3; clone size: NA; CDR3 DNA: TGTGCCAGCAGCTCCTGGGACAGGGGCTACAATGAGCAGTTCTTC; CDR3 protein: CASSSWDRGYNEQFF
J gene: TRBJ1-1; D gene: NA; V gene: TRBV5-1; clone size: NA; CDR3 DNA: TGCGCCAGCAGCTCCAACAGAGGGTCTGAAGCTTTCTTT; CDR3 protein: CASSSNRGSEAFF
J gene: TRBJ2-2; D gene: TRBD2; V gene: TRBV27; clone size: NA; CDR3 DNA: TGTGCCAGCAGTTTACGCCGAGCCGGGACTAGCGGGAACACCGGGGAGCTGTTTTTT; CDR3 protein: CASSLRRAGTSGNTGELFF
J gene: TRBJ2-3; D gene: NA; V gene: TRBV4-1; clone size: NA; CDR3 DNA: TGCGCCAGCAGCCAAGTTGCGAGACAGTTGGCAACAGATACGCAGTATTTT; CDR3 protein: CASSQVARQLATDTQYF
J gene: TRBJ2-7; D gene: NA; V gene: TRBV14; clone size: NA; CDR3 DNA: TGTGCCAGCAGCCCCAGACAAGGCTACGAGCAGTACTTC; CDR3 protein: CASSPRQGYEQYF
J gene: TRBJ2-1; D gene: NA; V gene: TRBV18; clone size: NA; CDR3 DNA: TGTGCCAGCTCACCCAGAGACGATGAGCAGTTCTTC; CDR3 protein: CASSPRDDEQFF
J gene: TRBJ2-6; D gene: NA; V gene: TRBV9; clone size: NA; CDR3 DNA: TGTGCCAGCAGCAAGGACGTCCACTCTGGGGCCAACGTCCTGACTTTC; CDR3 protein: CASSKDVHSGANVLTF
J gene: TRBJ2-5; D gene: NA; V gene: TRBV7-3; clone size: NA; CDR3 DNA: TGTGCCAGCAGCTCAGGGATGGGGAAGACCCAGTACTTC; CDR3 protein: CASSSGMGKTQYF
J gene: TRBJ1-5; D gene: TRBD1; V gene: TRBV28; clone size: few; CDR3 DNA: TGTGCCTGCTCCAGACAGGGGGCGACTCAGCCCCAGCATTTT; CDR3 protein: CACSRQGATQPQHF
J gene: TRBJ1-1; D gene: TRBD1; V gene: TRBV5-1; clone size: NA; CDR3 DNA: TGCGCCAGCAGCGCAACCCGGGACAGGAACACTGAAGCTTTCTTT; CDR3 protein: CASSATRDRNTEAFF
J gene: TRBJ2-7; D gene: NA; V gene: TRBV11-2; clone size: once; CDR3 DNA: TGTGCCAGCAGCTTAGCAGGCAGAGCGAGGGAGCAGTACTTC; CDR3 protein: CASSLAGRAREQYF
J gene: TRBJ1-3; D gene: NA; V gene: TRBV4-1; clone size: NA; CDR3 DNA: TGCGCCAGCAGCCCCGGCCGGGCGGGGGCTGACTCTGGAAACACCATATATTTT; CDR3 protein: CASSPGRAGADSGNTIYF
J gene: TRBJ1-1; D gene: NA; V gene: TRBV29-1; clone size: few; CDR3 DNA: TGCAGCGTTGGGATCATGGAGGGCACTGAAGCTTTCTTT; CDR3 protein: CSVGIMEGTEAFF
J gene: TRBJ1-5; D gene: TRBD1; V gene: TRBV6-6; clone size: NA; CDR3 DNA: TGTGCCAGCAGTCCCCAGGACAGGGGTAGCAATCAGCCCCAGCATTTT; CDR3 protein: CASSPQDRGSNQPQHF
J gene: TRBJ1-2; D gene: NA; V gene: TRBV20-1; clone size: NA; CDR3 DNA: TGCAGTGCTAGTAACTATGGCTACACCTTC; CDR3 protein: CSASNYGYTF
J gene: TRBJ1-2; D gene: TRBD1; V gene: TRBV5-1; clone size: once; CDR3 DNA: TGCGCCAGCAGCTTGGTTCAGGGGGCGAATCGCTATGGCTACACCTTC; CDR3 protein: CASSLVQGANRYGYTF
J gene: TRBJ2-2; D gene: NA; V gene: TRBV18; clone size: NA; CDR3 DNA: TGTGCCAGCTCACCACTGGGCCCAAACACCGGGGAGCTGTTTTTT; CDR3 protein: CASSPLGPNTGELFF
J gene: TRBJ1-2; D gene: NA; V gene: TRBV6-1; clone size: NA; CDR3 DNA: TGTGCCAGCAGGCAGGGGTCGGACTATGGCTACACCTTC; CDR3 protein: CASRQGSDYGYTF
J gene: TRBJ2-1; D gene: NA; V gene: TRBV18; clone size: NA; CDR3 DNA: TGTGCCAGCTCACTCCAGTTCAGGGAGGGGGTTTACAATGAGCAGTTCTTC; CDR3 protein: CASSLQFREGVYNEQFF